This T cell receptor (beta chain) was retrieved from a study of blood T cell repertoires in COVID-19. Study-level background: In each case, the material was cDNA or gDNA derived from T cells, B-cell-depleted T cells, or PBMCs.

CDR1 SGHDT and CDR2 YYEEEE come from the germline V gene. The ends were cut back, 0 bases at V and 1 base at J, with 10 bases in the middle. The CDR3 length is 16 residues. Original data processing: Amplification of reference gene primers provided the estimated nucleated cell counts. TCRdb keeps only in-frame clones here, not all; method: immunoSEQ multiplex PCR. D and trimming come from the DNA, and the V and J calls and clone size come from that table. In the table there are fewer than 120,000 clones, roughly 85% of which are singletons. The sequence came from a human donor in a cohort sampled during active COVID-19. The genes are TRBV5-6 and TRBJ2-2; D perhaps matches TRBD2 (5 bases). The source material was peripheral blood. CDR3: CASSLAGVGNTGELFF. CDR3 bases: TGTGCCAGCAGCTTGGCCGGGGTGGGGAACACCGGGGAGCTGTTTTTT.